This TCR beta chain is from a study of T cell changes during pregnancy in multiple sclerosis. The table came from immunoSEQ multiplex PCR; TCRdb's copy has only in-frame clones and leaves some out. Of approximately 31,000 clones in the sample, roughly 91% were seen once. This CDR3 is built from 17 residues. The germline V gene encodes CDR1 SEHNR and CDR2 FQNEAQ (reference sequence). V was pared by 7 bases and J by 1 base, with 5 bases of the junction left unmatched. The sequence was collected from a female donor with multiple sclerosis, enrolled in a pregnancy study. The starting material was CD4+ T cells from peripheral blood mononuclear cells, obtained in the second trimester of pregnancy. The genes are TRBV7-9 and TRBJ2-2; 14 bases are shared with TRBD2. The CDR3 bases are TGTGCCAGCATCCTAGGACTAGCGGGAGGGAACACCGGGGAGCTGTTTTTT. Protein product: CASILGLAGGNTGELFF.